The 13 T cell receptor beta chains in this list originate from one sample, sequenced in a study of blood T cell repertoires in COVID-19. This table comes from immunoSEQ multiplex PCR, and its TCRdb copy is limited to in-frame clones, with some not included. This sample yields some 120,000 clones, of which around nine tenths are seen a single time; around 1.9% belongs to the top ten. Material for sequencing was peripheral blood. The receptors stem from a man aged 50 or older with COVID-19, enrolled during active disease.

The chain couples TRBV6-6 to TRBJ2-3; D not resolved. Germline V CDR1 and CDR2: MNHNY, SVGAGI (reference sequence). The V end lost 6 bases, the J end lost 0 bases, and 10 bases lay between the germline ends. This CDR3 is built from 14 residues. DNA of the CDR3: TGTGCCAGCAGAGAGAGGTCTAGCACAGATACGCAGTATTTT. Protein sequence: CASRERSSTDTQYF.

V is TRBV6-2 or TRBV6-3 and J is TRBJ2-1; D uncertain. The V gene lost 1 base and the J gene lost 6 bases, with 10 bases spanning the gap. The germline gives CDR1 MNHEY, CDR2 SVGEGT. This CDR3 is 14 amino acids long. The CDR3 DNA reads as TGTGCCAGCAGTTACTTCGCCGTCGGCAATGAGCAGTTCTTC. Translation gives CASSYFAVGNEQFF.

The CDR3 nucleotides read TGTGCCAGCAGCCGGGACAGGGGAACCGGGGAGCAGTACTTC. It is translated as CASSRDRGTGEQYF. The rearrangement uses TRBV7-2 and TRBJ2-7; 10 bases are a match to TRBD1. The CDR3 has 14 residues. J lost 7 bases, V lost 5 bases, and 8 bases had no gene match. Germline values: CDR1 SGHTA, CDR2 FQGNSA.

The chain joins TRBV10-3 to TRBJ1-1; possible D gene TRBD1, 5 bases. Germline loops: CDR1 ENHRY, CDR2 SYGVKD. This CDR3 is 13 amino acids long. V was clipped by 5 bases and J by 1 base, with 8 bases between them. The CDR3 DNA reads TGTGCCATCAGTAGGGGCGGGAACACTGAAGCTTTCTTT. Protein sequence: CAISRGGNTEAFF.

This sequence joins TRBV3-1 (or the pseudogene TRBV3-2) and TRBJ2-1; D unclear. Trimming took 2 bases from V and 10 from J, leaving 6 bases between them. Germline V gene lookup returns CDR1 LGHDT and CDR2 YNNKEL (reference sequence). The CDR3 is 11 amino acids. The CDR3 here is CASSQLQEQFF. The CDR3 DNA reads TGTGCCAGCAGCCAATTGCAGGAGCAGTTCTTC.

The V and J genes are TRBV18 and TRBJ2-2; 9 positions match TRBD1. Germline values: CDR1 KGHSH, CDR2 LQKENI. The CDR3 contains 16 residues. V shed 3 bases and J 4 bases; nucleotides not matched to a gene: 6. The CDR3 sequence is CASSPGTGKGTGELFF. The DNA of the CDR3 is TGTGCCAGCTCACCTGGGACAGGGAAAGGCACCGGGGAGCTGTTTTTT.

Here the CDR3 reads CASSLGSTRNQPQHF. CDR3 coding DNA: TGTGCCAGCAGCTTGGGATCCACCAGAAATCAGCCCCAGCATTTT. The chain has TRBV5-6 and TRBJ1-5, with unresolved D. Trimming took off 0 bases at V and 4 bases at J, with 11 bases between the two ends. CDR1 is SGHDT, CDR2 YYEEEE, per germline. The CDR3 is 15 amino acids.

This clone was seen once. The sample carries other DNA sequences with the same CDR3. The chain links TRBV5-1 to TRBJ1-4, with TRBD1 identical over 9 bases. Per the germline V gene, CDR1 is SGHRS and CDR2 is YFSETQ. This CDR3 region has 14 residues. With V trimmed by 0 bases and J by 6 bases, 0 bases remained unmatched. CDR3 DNA sequence: TGCGCCAGCAGCTTGGGACAGGGGGATGAAAAACTGTTTTTT. Amino acid sequence: CASSLGQGDEKLFF.

The V call is TRBV28, the J call TRBJ2-5; 7 bases line up with TRBD2. The CDR3 is 15 amino acids. V gave up 5 bases and J gave up 4 bases; unmatched junction bases: 10. Germline V gene sequence: CDR1 MDHEN, CDR2 SYDVKM. The CDR3: CASSPTPRTRETQYF. In DNA, the CDR3 is TGTGCCAGCAGTCCCACGCCGAGGACTAGAGAGACCCAGTACTTC.

This chain links TRBV27 with TRBJ2-7, with a weak D call TRBD2 (6 bases). The CDR3 runs 14 residues. Germline CDR1 reads MNHEY; CDR2 reads SMNVEV (reference sequence). Deletions cut 2 bases from V and 3 bases from J, with 11 bases between. The CDR3 loop is CASSLHGGSYEQYV. The CDR3 nucleotides read TGTGCCAGCAGTTTACATGGGGGGAGCTACGAGCAGTACGTC.

The chain employs TRBV7-9 and TRBJ2-7; TRBD1 agrees at 7 bases. With 5 bases clipped from V and 3 bases from J, the junction kept 7 bases outside the gene matches. This CDR3 spans 14 amino acids. Germline assignment: CDR1 SEHNR and CDR2 FQNEAQ (reference sequence). The CDR3 region is CASSPQDRSYEQYF. In nucleotides, the CDR3 is TGTGCCAGCAGCCCCCAGGACAGGAGCTACGAGCAGTACTTC.

The chain employs TRBV7-2 and TRBJ2-2; D might be TRBD2 (5 bases). Germline V gene lookup returns CDR1 SGHTA and CDR2 FQGNSA. CDR3 length equals 16 residues. The V and J ends lost 2 bases and 4 bases respectively, with 14 bases between them. The CDR3 bases are TGTGCCAGCAGCTTATCCGGGCAAGCGGTCACCGGGGAGCTGTTTTTT. It specifies CASSLSGQAVTGELFF. Complete variable domain (other parts from reference TRBV7-2 and TRBJ2-2): GAGVSQSPSNKVTEKGKDVELRCDPISGHTALYWYRQSLGQGLEFLIYFQGNSAPDKSGLPSDRFSAERTGGSVSTLTIQRTQQEDSAVYLCASSLSGQAVTGELFFGEGSRLTVL.

The V gene is TRBV7-2, the J gene TRBJ2-1; TRBD2 agrees at 12 bases. The J segment lost 10 bases and the V segment lost 2 bases, leaving 9 bases of the junction unmatched. The CDR3 runs to 16 residues. Per germline, CDR1 SGHTA and CDR2 FQGNSA. CDR3 nucleotide sequence: TGTGCCAGCAGCTTACTCCTAGCGGGAGGGCCACCCGAGCAGTTCTTC. Translation gives CASSLLLAGGPPEQFF.